Here is one T cell receptor beta chain with its context. At one boundary the junction diverges from the germline segment, which might be a read error. Preparing the TCRbeta library involved the use of unique molecular identifiers. TCRdb processed the PCR reads anew with MiXCR; each CDR3 protein has one entry. Of approximately 420,000 distinct CDR3 sequences in the sample, around 9.9% were seen once. The sample originates from a study of T-cell reconstitution after alpha-beta-depleted transplantation in children. The CDR3 contains 15 residues. CDR1 is SGHRS and CDR2 is YFSETQ in the germline V gene. This sequence originates from a human donor who donated a stem cell graft to a child with acute myeloid leukemia. The material sequenced was PBMCs from the stem cell graft donor, taken from the stem cell graft. The rearrangement uses TRBV5-1 and TRBJ2-4; possibly TRBD1 or TRBD2 for D (5 bases each). The CDR3 here is CASSRSGVGENSQYF. Written as DNA, the CDR3 is TGCGCCAGCAGCCGGAGCGGAGTAGGGGAAAACAGTCAGTACTTC.